Below are 18 T cell receptor beta chains sequenced from a single sample in a study of cytomegalovirus exposure and HLA in healthy donors. The PCR made use of 60 Vbeta and 13 Jbeta primers. TCRdb keeps only in-frame clones here, not all; method: immunoSEQ multiplex PCR. This sample carries fewer than 250,000 clones, over 70% of them seen once, and the ten largest clones take less than 4%. The sequenced sample was PBMCs. These receptors were taken from a woman aged 25 to 45 in good health and CMV-seropositive.

This rearrangement joins TRBV27 to TRBJ2-1, with D unresolved. Trimming took 5 bases from V and 5 from J, leaving 7 bases between them. CDR1 is MNHEY and CDR2 is SMNVEV in the germline V gene (reference sequence). The CDR3 length is 12 residues. The DNA for the CDR3 is TGTGCCAGCAGTCGATCTAACAATGAGCAGTTCTTC. Translated, it gives CASSRSNNEQFF.

The chain employs TRBV6-5 and TRBJ2-7; D is possibly TRBD2 (6 bases). The germline CDR1 and CDR2 sequences are MNHEY and SVGAGI. This CDR3 has 13 residues. Trimming stripped 7 bases from V and 5 bases from J, with 15 bases between. The CDR3 DNA reads TGTGCCAGCATGGGACTCCCTGGACACGAGCAGTACTTC. Its protein product is CASMGLPGHEQYF.

The rearrangement uses TRBV2 and TRBJ2-1; TRBD2 aligns across 9 bases. The V and J ends lost 8 bases and 13 bases, in that order; junction bases with no gene match: 9. This CDR3 region has 12 residues. Germline lookup yields CDR1 SNHLY and CDR2 FYNNEI. Written as DNA, the CDR3 is TGTGCCAGCCCCGGGGGCGGGAGGGTCCAGTTCTTC. Translation: CASPGGGRVQFF. Looking up the rest from reference TRBV2 and TRBJ2-1 gives the full variable domain: EPEVTQTPSHQVTQMGQEVILRCVPISNHLYFYWYRQILGQKVEFLVSFYNNEISEKSEIFDDQFSVERPDGSNFTLKIRSTKLEDSAMYFCASPGGGRVQFFGPGTRLTVL.

The chain recombines TRBV5-8 with TRBJ2-3; 10 nucleotides agree with TRBD1. Germline values: CDR1 SGHTS, CDR2 YDEGEE. V gave up 4 bases and J gave up 3 bases; unmatched junction bases: 2. There are 14 residues in the CDR3. The CDR3 nucleotides read TGTGCCAGCAGCGTGGACAGGGGGACAGATACGCAGTATTTT. It codes for CASSVDRGTDTQYF.

The chain uses TRBV6-5 and TRBJ2-3; TRBD2 agrees at 7 bases. CDR1 is MNHEY and CDR2 is SVGAGI in the germline V gene. The CDR3 extends over 15 amino acids. Unmatched junction bases numbered 4, after V lost 4 bases and J lost 0 bases. CDR3 loop: CASSLSGASTDTQYF. The CDR3 coding sequence is TGTGCCAGCAGTTTGAGCGGGGCTAGCACAGATACGCAGTATTTT.

The chain employs TRBV15 and TRBJ1-4; 7 bases are a match to TRBD1. Germline CDR1 and CDR2: LNHNV and YYDKDF (reference sequence). Germline trimming cut 5 bases from V and 16 bases from J; bases unmatched to any gene: 10. This CDR3 has 12 residues. This CDR3 is CATSGTGTEPFF. For the CDR3, the DNA is TGTGCCACCAGCGGCACCGGGACAGAGCCGTTTTTT.

The chain couples TRBV25-1 to TRBJ2-1; TRBD1 matches at 7 bases. This CDR3 contains 14 residues. CDR1 and CDR2 (germline): MGHDK, SYGVNS. V was pared by 6 bases and J by 9 bases, with 11 bases of the junction left unmatched. The DNA of the CDR3 is TGTGCCAGCAGATTGACAGGGAGAACCGCTGAGCAGTTCTTC. Protein sequence: CASRLTGRTAEQFF.

Comment on this clone: A junction end diverges from the germline sequence, so it may reflect a read error. The gene calls are TRBV7-7 and TRBJ2-5; 8 bases line up with TRBD2. The V gene's germline CDR1 is SSHAT and CDR2 FNYEAQ (reference sequence). The CDR3 extends over 15 amino acids. This CDR3 reads CASSPETGGRGTQYF. CDR3 DNA sequence: TGTGCTAGCAGCCCAGAAACGGGGGGGCGGGGGACCCAGTACTTC.

In its sample, this clone was seen a few times. It is likely a read error: a sequence one base away is far more abundant. This chain connects TRBV13 to TRBJ2-5, with a tentative D call TRBD2 (5 bases). There are 15 residues in the CDR3. Trimming pared 5 bases from V and 2 bases from J, leaving 15 bases between. Per germline, CDR1 PRHDT and CDR2 FYEKMQ (reference sequence). CDR3 coding DNA: TGTGCCAGCAGCACCGCTAGCTGGCTTCAAGAGACCCAGTACTTC. Protein sequence: CASSTASWLQETQYF.

This clone was seen a handful of times. This chain connects TRBV28 to TRBJ2-2, with TRBD2 identical over 9 bases. The ends lost 2 bases at V and 2 bases at J; junction bases unmatched: 12. This CDR3 has 19 amino acids. Germline V gives CDR1 MDHEN, CDR2 SYDVKM. The CDR3 spells CASSLVLKAGGPNTGELFF. CDR3 in DNA: TGTGCCAGCAGTTTAGTGTTGAAAGCGGGAGGACCTAACACCGGGGAGCTGTTTTTT.

The chain uses TRBV5-1 and TRBJ2-1; D might be TRBD2 (6 bases). Germline V lookup: CDR1 SGHRS, CDR2 YFSETQ. With 9 bases removed from V and 0 bases from J, the gap between germline ends came to 16 bases. The CDR3 sequence is 15 residues long. The CDR3 loop is CATTPSVFSYNEQFF. The DNA for the CDR3 is TGCGCCACCACCCCTAGCGTATTCTCCTACAATGAGCAGTTCTTC.

V gene TRBV10-3 combines with J gene TRBJ1-5, with 7 bases lining up with TRBD1. Germline V gene lookup returns CDR1 ENHRY and CDR2 SYGVKD. Trimming took 10 bases from V and 4 from J; bases not matched to a gene: 13. This CDR3 spans 15 amino acids. The CDR3 DNA sequence: TGTGCCACAGAGCCGGGACAGACCCTTAATCAGCCCCAGCATTTT. Protein product: CATEPGQTLNQPQHF.

The chain is built from TRBV15 and TRBJ2-7; 11 nucleotides line up with TRBD2. V was pared by 2 bases and J by 6 bases, with 9 bases of the junction left unmatched. This CDR3 is built from 16 residues. Germline assignment: CDR1 LNHNV and CDR2 YYDKDF (reference sequence). CDR3 sequence reads: CATSRSSGTSGGEQYF. The CDR3 nucleotides are TGTGCCACCAGCAGATCCTCCGGGACTAGCGGAGGCGAGCAGTACTTC. The whole variable domain, remainder taken from reference TRBV15 and TRBJ2-7, is DAMVIQNPRYQVTQFGKPVTLSCSQTLNHNVMYWYQQKSSQAPKLLFHYYDKDFNNEADTPDNFQSRRPNTSFCFLDIRSPGLGDTAMYLCATSRSSGTSGGEQYFGPGTRLTVT.

The V call is TRBV11-2, the J call TRBJ2-7, with TRBD2 identical over 7 bases. The CDR3 sequence is 12 residues long. Germline CDR1 and CDR2: SGHAT and FQNNGV. J was trimmed by 9 bases and V by 5 bases; bases with no gene match: 7. The CDR3 here is CASSVSSGGQYF. In DNA form, the CDR3 reads TGTGCCAGCAGCGTCTCTTCGGGGGGGCAGTACTTC. Filled out from reference TRBV11-2 and TRBJ2-7, the complete variable domain reads EAGVAQSPRYKIIEKRQSVAFWCNPISGHATLYWYQQILGQGPKLLIQFQNNGVVDDSQLPKDRFSAERLKGVDSTLKIQPAKLEDSAVYLCASSVSSGGQYFGPGTRLTVT.

Concerning this clone itself: This specimen includes other DNA sequences encoding the same CDR3. The chain recombines TRBV5-1 with TRBJ2-7, with 14 bases that match TRBD2. V gave up 0 bases and J gave up 5 bases; unmatched junction bases: 1. Germline V gene lookup returns CDR1 SGHRS and CDR2 YFSETQ. CDR3 size: 15 residues. In DNA form, the CDR3 reads TGCGCCAGCAGCTTGGGGGGACTAGCGGGAGACGAGCAGTACTTC. It encodes CASSLGGLAGDEQYF.

V and J are TRBV6-5 and TRBJ2-1; 9 bases fit TRBD1. V lost 10 bases, J lost 3 bases, and 7 bases stayed unmatched. CDR3 length: 14 amino acids. CDR1 is MNHEY, CDR2 SVGAGI, per germline. The CDR3 DNA reads TGTGCCACTACCCGGGACAGGGACTACAATGAGCAGTTCTTC. Translating gives CATTRDRDYNEQFF.

The chain has TRBV6-5 and TRBJ2-2; D possibly corresponds to TRBD1 (6 bases). From germline, CDR1 is MNHEY and CDR2 SVGAGI. The length of the CDR3 is 14 residues. Trimming stripped 4 bases from V and 1 base from J, with 7 bases between. In DNA form, the CDR3 reads TGTGCCAGCAGTTTGGGACAGAACACCGGGGAGCTGTTTTTT. Amino acid sequence: CASSLGQNTGELFF.

The sample holds one count of this clone. The V and J genes are TRBV7-9 and TRBJ2-7; D remains unclear. V was trimmed by 5 bases and J by 3 bases, leaving 14 bases between them. In germline, CDR1 is SEHNR, CDR2 FQNEAQ (reference sequence). The CDR3 is 14 amino acids. The DNA for the CDR3 is TGTGCCAGCAGCCCCCAACAATACGACTACGAGCAGTACTTC. Its protein is CASSPQQYDYEQYF.